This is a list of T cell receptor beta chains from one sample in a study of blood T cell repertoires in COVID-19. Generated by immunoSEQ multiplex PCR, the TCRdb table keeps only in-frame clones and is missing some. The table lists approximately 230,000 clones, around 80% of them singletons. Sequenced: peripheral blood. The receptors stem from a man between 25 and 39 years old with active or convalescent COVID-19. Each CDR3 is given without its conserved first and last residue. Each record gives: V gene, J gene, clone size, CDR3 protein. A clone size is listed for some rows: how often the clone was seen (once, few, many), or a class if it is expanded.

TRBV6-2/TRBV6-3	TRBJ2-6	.	ASSYRGLISGANVLT
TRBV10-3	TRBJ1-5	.	ANSPDNDSNQPQH
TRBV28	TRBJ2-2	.	ASSPAGVDTGELF
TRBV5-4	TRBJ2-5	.	ASSKRQGAQETQY
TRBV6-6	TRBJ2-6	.	ASSPRVTPGANVLT
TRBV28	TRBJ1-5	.	ASSLEGARNQPQH
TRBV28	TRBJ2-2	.	ASSKDRPNTGELF
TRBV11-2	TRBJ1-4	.	ASSSGQGAKLF
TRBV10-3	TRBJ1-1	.	AISAGLNTEAF
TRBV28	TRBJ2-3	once	ASSRIGLAGGDTQY
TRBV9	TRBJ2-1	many	ASSVVHMQF
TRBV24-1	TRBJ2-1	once	ATRGDRDSLGQF
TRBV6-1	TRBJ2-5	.	ASNEGEVSETQY
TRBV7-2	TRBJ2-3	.	ASSPKRGTDTQY
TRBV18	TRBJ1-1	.	ASSRTGRDTEAF
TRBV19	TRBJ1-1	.	ASSIGGVDTEAF
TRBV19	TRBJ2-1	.	ASSRGTSGSPGDEQF
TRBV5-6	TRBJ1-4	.	ASSSGQGKGKKLF
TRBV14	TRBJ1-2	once	ASSQDHWADSNYGYT
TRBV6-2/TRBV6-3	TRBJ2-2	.	ASSFGGAGGELF
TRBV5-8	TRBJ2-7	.	ASSNLDRSRWEQY
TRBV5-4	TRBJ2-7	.	ASSFGPSSYEQY
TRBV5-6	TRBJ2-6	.	ASSSGPWGANVLT
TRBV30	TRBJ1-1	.	AWSVLEGNTEAF
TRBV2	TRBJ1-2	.	ASSGLDRGNYGYT
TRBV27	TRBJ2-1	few	ASSLSIQGWEF
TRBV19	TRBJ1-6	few	ASKDSSGSPLH
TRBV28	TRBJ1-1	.	ASSYFRTEAF
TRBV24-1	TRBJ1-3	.	AVQSSGNTIY
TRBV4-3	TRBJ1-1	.	ASSQDLGGVQNTEAF
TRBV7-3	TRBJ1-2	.	ASSSGTTDGYT
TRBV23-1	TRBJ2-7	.	ATTLEGSTYEQY
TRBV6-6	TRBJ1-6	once	ASSPNNSLLTRLH
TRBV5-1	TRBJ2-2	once	ASNYLRETGELF
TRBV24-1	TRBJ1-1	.	ATSGGVGNTEAF
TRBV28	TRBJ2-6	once	ASRASDSVAGANVLT
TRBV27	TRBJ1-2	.	ASSLSYLGYSGYT
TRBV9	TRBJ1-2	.	ASSVEGMSYGYT
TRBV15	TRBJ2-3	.	ATSRDRDTFTDTQY
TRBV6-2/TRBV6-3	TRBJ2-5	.	ASSYGTIETQY
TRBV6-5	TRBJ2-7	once	ASSTGAYEQY
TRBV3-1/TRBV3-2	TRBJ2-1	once	ASSQGKRQQF
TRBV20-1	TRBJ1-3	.	SAYSGNTIY
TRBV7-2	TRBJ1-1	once	ASSVQWGGVEAF
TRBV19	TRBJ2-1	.	ASRDGTRDNEQF
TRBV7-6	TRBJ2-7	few	ASSLVGGASSYEQY
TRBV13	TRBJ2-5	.	ASSIGTGAGETQY
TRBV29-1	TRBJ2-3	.	STPGADLRTDTQY
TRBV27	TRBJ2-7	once	ASSLKWGGQSSYEQY
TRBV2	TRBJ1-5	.	ASRVEEGGPQH
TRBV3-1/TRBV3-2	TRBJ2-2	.	ASILLGGGLNTGELF